This T cell receptor beta chain comes out of a study of cytomegalovirus exposure and HLA in healthy donors (dated by TCRdb to 2016 to 2017). Regarding the complete study: According to a later analysis, one platform produced both the 120 validation repertoires and the roughly 660 repertoires of the first cohort. The aim of the study was to test whether cataloging public T cell receptors could identify signatures of past pathogen exposure. A separate validation cohort of roughly 110 different subjects was used in addition to the roughly 670-subject first cohort. The study combined high-throughput TCR immunosequencing, statistical association of individual TCRs with disease status, and machine learning to predict cytomegalovirus infection status. Broad study findings and their caveats: It was suggested by the authors that the approach could potentially be generalized to other disease states and immunological phenotypes. A total of 150 to 200 TCR beta chains were listed by the study as associated with cytomegalovirus. The validation cohort had no HLA typing available for a later analysis, so co-occurrence within that cohort was assessed over all 120 repertoires. Subsequent analysis determined that TCRs grouped into clusters in the first cohort also showed a tendency toward co-occurrence across the 120 or so validation repertoires, and approximately 94% of cluster scores exceeded 0. In vitro tests confirmed that a few of the cytomegalovirus-associated TCR beta chains recognize cytomegalovirus antigens. The classifier was reported to diagnose cytomegalovirus status with high specificity and sensitivity in both the original and validation cohorts. Across donors, most TCR sequences were observed very rarely, whereas some public TCRs were present in many individuals.

The donors were included in the validation cohort of 120 subjects, a group kept apart from the approximately 690-subject first cohort. Libraries were made using the immunoSEQ multiplex PCR assay. The authors processed their data as follows. To diagnose cytomegalovirus status from the catalog of TCR beta chain sequences, a statistical classification framework was built. The clones in this table, taken by TCRdb from immuneACCESS, are in-frame only. Not every clone is retained; where verified, under half of the shortfall comes from an unresolved V gene, and the cause of the rest is unknown. From that table come the V and J calls and clone size; the DNA was used to work out D and trimming. For this sample the table gives 200,000 to 250,000 clones, of which around four fifths were detected only once. The ten largest clones capture 11% to 15% of the sample. As regards this clone: Which antigen it targets is not known. No base quality values were provided; no much bigger clone lies one nucleotide off.

From the germline V gene (reference sequence), CDR1 is MNHEY and CDR2 is SMNVEV. V has 11 bases trimmed and J has 3 bases trimmed; junction bases matching no gene number 8. Including cysteine and phenylalanine, the CDR3 has 13 amino acids. The CDR3 DNA has 39 bases and is translated from base 1. The receptor's source is a woman in her 30s in good health and CMV-seropositive. Recombination linked TRBV27 to TRBJ1-1, and 8 junction bases match TRBD1. Sequenced: PBMCs. The CDR3 protein: CAGPTGGDTEAFF. The sequence in DNA is TGTGCCGGCCCAACAGGGGGGGACACTGAAGCTTTCTTT.